This T cell receptor beta chain was observed in a study of TIL therapy for anti-PD-1-resistant metastatic lung cancer. Documented time point: pre-treatment sample, taken before nivolumab and TIL therapy. This was the immunoSEQ v3 assay. Sequencing depth was approximately 2 million read pairs for survey level, about 5-6.5 million for deep. Generated by immunoSEQ multiplex PCR, the TCRdb table keeps only in-frame clones and is missing some. The sample includes under 55,000 clones, around three quarters of them seen just once. Germline V gene data show CDR1 as SNHLY and CDR2 as FYNNEI. The CDR3 runs 15 residues. Unmatched junction bases numbered 6, after V lost 5 bases and J lost 6 bases.

This clonotype was obtained from a woman aged 30 to 85 with non-small cell lung cancer. This chain joins TRBV2 and TRBJ2-2; TRBD1 matches at 10 bases. Sequenced material: blood, taken at baseline. The CDR3 coding sequence is TGTGCCAGCAGTTCCGGGACAGGGGCGGCCGGGGAGCTGTTTTTT. Its protein is CASSSGTGAAGELFF. The variable domain in full, with the rest retrieved from reference TRBV2 and TRBJ2-2, is EPEVTQTPSHQVTQMGQEVILRCVPISNHLYFYWYRQILGQKVEFLVSFYNNEISEKSEIFDDQFSVERPDGSNFTLKIRSTKLEDSAMYFCASSSGTGAAGELFFGEGSRLTVL.